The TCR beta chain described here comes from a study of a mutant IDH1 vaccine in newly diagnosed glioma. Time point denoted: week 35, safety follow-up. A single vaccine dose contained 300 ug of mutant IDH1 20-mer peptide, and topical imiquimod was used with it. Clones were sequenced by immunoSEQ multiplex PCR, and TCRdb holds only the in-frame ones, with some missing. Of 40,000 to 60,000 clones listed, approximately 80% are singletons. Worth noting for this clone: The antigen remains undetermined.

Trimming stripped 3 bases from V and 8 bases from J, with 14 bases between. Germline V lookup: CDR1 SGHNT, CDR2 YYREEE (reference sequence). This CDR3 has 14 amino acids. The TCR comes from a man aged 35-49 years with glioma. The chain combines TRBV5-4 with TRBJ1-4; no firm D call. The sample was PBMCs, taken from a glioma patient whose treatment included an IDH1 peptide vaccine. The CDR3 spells CASSYSTREEKLFF. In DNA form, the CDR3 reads TGTGCCAGCAGCTACTCCACGCGAGAGGAAAAACTGTTTTTT.